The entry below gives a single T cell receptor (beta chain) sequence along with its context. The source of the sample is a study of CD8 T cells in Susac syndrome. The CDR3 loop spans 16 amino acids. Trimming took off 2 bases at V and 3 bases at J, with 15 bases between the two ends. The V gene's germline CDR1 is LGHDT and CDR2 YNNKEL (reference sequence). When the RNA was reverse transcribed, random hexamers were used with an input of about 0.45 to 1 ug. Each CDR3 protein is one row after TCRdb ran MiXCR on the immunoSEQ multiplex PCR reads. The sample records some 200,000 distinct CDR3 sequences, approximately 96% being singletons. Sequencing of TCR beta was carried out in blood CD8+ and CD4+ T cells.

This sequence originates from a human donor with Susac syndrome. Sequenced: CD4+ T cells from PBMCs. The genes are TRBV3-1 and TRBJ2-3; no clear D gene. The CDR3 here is CASSQPLDRWTDTQYF. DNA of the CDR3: TGTGCCAGCAGCCAACCACTGGACCGTTGGACAGATACGCAGTATTTT.